The entry below gives a single T cell receptor beta chain sequence along with its context. The record originates from a study of T cell changes during pregnancy in multiple sclerosis. Germline loops: CDR1 SGHTA, CDR2 FQGNSA. CDR3 length equals 17 residues. Deletions cut 3 bases from V and 6 bases from J, with 18 bases between. The protocol was immunoSEQ multiplex PCR, while the TCRdb copy is restricted to in-frame clones and leaves out a portion. The sample has 55,000 to 85,000 clones, about nine tenths seen once; the top ten hold approximately 1.5%. The material sequenced was peripheral blood, taken in the third trimester of pregnancy. The clonotype comes from a female donor with multiple sclerosis, enrolled in a pregnancy study. This rearrangement joins TRBV7-2 to TRBJ1-6; a weak D match, TRBD1 (6 bases). The DNA of the CDR3 is TGTGCCAGCAGCTTGATACAGGGAATTGGGGGTAATTCACCCCTCCACTTT. Protein sequence: CASSLIQGIGGNSPLHF.